This T cell receptor (beta chain) was recorded in a study of cytomegalovirus exposure and HLA in healthy donors. Regarding the study as a whole: Accurate HLA-A and HLA-B prediction from TCR beta sequences was reported for most subjects. Reported results showed that the classifier diagnosed cytomegalovirus status with high specificity and sensitivity. The authors enumerated 164 TCR beta chains as linked to cytomegalovirus.

Regarding this clone: Its target is not known.

Between the trimmed V and J ends, which lost 5 bases and 5 bases, there was a span of 18 bases. This CDR3 has 15 residues. The germline V gene has CDR1 SGHDN and CDR2 FVKESK. This PCR relied on a set of 60 Vbeta primers and 13 Jbeta primers. Repertoires were generated with immunoSEQ multiplex PCR, while TCRdb's copy carries only in-frame clones and drops some. In the table there are about 210,000 clones, roughly 80% of which are singletons. The origin of this receptor is a man aged 40-50 years in good health and CMV-seropositive. Sequencing was carried out using PBMCs. The J gene is TRBJ1-1, the V gene TRBV14; perhaps TRBD1 as D (5 bases). The chain's CDR3 is CASSNSRWGGTEAFF. CDR3 sequence (DNA): TGTGCCAGCAGCAACTCCCGGTGGGGGGGGACTGAAGCTTTCTTT.